What follows are 27 T cell receptor beta chains derived from one specimen sequenced in a study of shared T cell receptors in the human thymus. Measured with immunoSEQ multiplex PCR; TCRdb has only the in-frame clones, and not every one. The repertoire holds almost 550,000 clones, with around 78% as singletons. This sample also belongs to another study, concerning human thymus T cells.

Sequencing was done on a sample of thymocytes. All receptors derive from a boy under three years old with a congenital heart defect.

The chain carries TRBV30 and TRBJ2-7; D perhaps matches TRBD2 (5 bases). CDR1 GTSNPN and CDR2 SVGIG come from the germline V gene (reference sequence). V was shortened by 3 bases and J by 0 bases, with 9 bases between the two germline ends. The CDR3 has 13 residues. This CDR3 reads CAWSPGYSYEQYF. As DNA, the CDR3 is TGTGCCTGGAGCCCGGGGTACTCCTACGAGCAGTACTTC.

This chain connects TRBV4-1 to TRBJ1-2; possible D gene TRBD1, 5 bases. The length of the CDR3 is 13 residues. Trimming pared 2 bases from V and 8 bases from J, leaving 12 bases between. Germline V lookup: CDR1 MGHRA, CDR2 YSYEKL. The CDR3 spells CASSQRREEGYTF. In DNA form, the CDR3 reads TGCGCCAGCAGCCAACGCAGGGAGGAGGGCTACACCTTC.

The chain links TRBV18 to TRBJ2-1; D possibly corresponds to TRBD2 (6 bases). The CDR3 covers 15 residues. Trimming pared 5 bases from V and 2 bases from J, leaving 13 bases between. Germline V gene data show CDR1 as KGHSH and CDR2 as LQKENI. DNA of the CDR3: TGTGCCAGCTCATCGGGACTTACACCCTACAATGAGCAGTTCTTC. It yields the protein CASSSGLTPYNEQFF.

The chain has TRBV19 and TRBJ2-2, with a possible D match to TRBD2 (6 bases). Trimming removed 8 bases from V and 7 bases from J, with 8 bases in between. Germline assignment: CDR1 LNHDA and CDR2 SQIVND (reference sequence). The CDR3 runs to 11 residues. The CDR3 DNA follows: TGTGCCAGTCTCGGGGGCGGGGAGCTGTTTTTT. It yields the protein CASLGGGELFF.

V gene TRBV4-3 combines with J gene TRBJ2-5; TRBD2 matches at 13 bases. The V gene's germline CDR1 is LGHNA and CDR2 YSLEER. V was pared by 3 bases and J by 3 bases, with 1 base of the junction left unmatched. The CDR3 spans 15 residues. The CDR3 DNA reads TGCGCCAGCAGCCACGGACTAGCGGGGGAAGAGACCCAGTACTTC. It is translated as CASSHGLAGEETQYF.

This clone was detected a few times. This chain uses TRBV19 with TRBJ2-2; TRBD2 aligns across 9 bases. Germline trimming cut 5 bases from V and 0 bases from J; bases unmatched to any gene: 10. The CDR3 has 18 amino acids. CDR1 and CDR2 (germline): LNHDA, SQIVND (reference sequence). The DNA of the CDR3 is TGTGCCAGTAGTGTCCCGGGACTAGCCCTCGCGAACACCGGGGAGCTGTTTTTT. Amino acids: CASSVPGLALANTGELFF.

This rearrangement joins TRBV9 to TRBJ2-7; 9 bases fit TRBD1. Germline CDR1 SGDLS, CDR2 YYNGEE. The CDR3 spans 15 residues. V dropped 7 bases and J dropped 7; count of bases not matched to a gene: 15. The CDR3 sequence is CASSSTGGAKGEQYF. The CDR3, as DNA: TGTGCCAGCTCCTCCACAGGGGGCGCCAAGGGTGAGCAGTACTTC.

This chain links TRBV5-1 with TRBJ1-1; D is perhaps TRBD1 (5 bases). Germline V lookup: CDR1 SGHRS, CDR2 YFSETQ. This CDR3 has 13 residues. Trimming took off 5 bases at V and 11 bases at J, with 19 bases between the two ends. The CDR3 DNA reads TGCGCCAGCAGATTATCGGGCAGGGAGGTCGCTTTCTTT. Translating it yields CASRLSGREVAFF.

V is TRBV6-7 and J is TRBJ2-3; D not certain. Being an ORF, TRBV6-7 has a function that is uncertain. The CDR3 runs 12 residues. V lost 5 bases to trimming and J lost 3 bases, with 6 bases between them. CDR3 sequence (DNA): TGTGCCAGCAGTCCCCCGACAGATACGCAGTATTTT. This sequence encodes CASSPPTDTQYF.

J is TRBJ2-7 and V is TRBV19; 8 nucleotides align to TRBD1. The germline V gene has CDR1 LNHDA and CDR2 SQIVND (reference sequence). V was clipped by 3 bases and J by 1 base; unmatched bases: 2. This CDR3 has 14 residues. CDR3 DNA sequence: TGTGCCAGTAGTATGACAGGGGAATCCTACGAGCAGTACTTC. This sequence encodes CASSMTGESYEQYF.

J is TRBJ1-5 and V is TRBV29-1; D not resolved. The germline V gene encodes CDR1 SQVTM and CDR2 ANQGSEA. Trimming stripped 6 bases from V and 2 bases from J, with 11 bases between. The CDR3 runs 13 residues. The CDR3 bases are TGCAGCGTGGAGCTCGAGGGCAATCAGCCCCAGCATTTT. This codes for CSVELEGNQPQHF.

The chain uses TRBV15 and TRBJ2-3; D is unresolved. The V gene's germline CDR1 is LNHNV and CDR2 YYDKDF (reference sequence). The V and J ends lost 0 bases and 6 bases respectively, with 10 bases between them. CDR3 length equals 14 residues. The CDR3 DNA sequence: TGTGCCACCAGCAGAGATTTACAGCACGATACGCAGTATTTT. Translating gives CATSRDLQHDTQYF.

In its sample, this clone was seen a few times. J is TRBJ2-6 and V is TRBV30, with D possibly being TRBD2 (5 bases). The CDR3 has 17 amino acids. Trimming pared 4 bases from V and 0 bases from J, leaving 16 bases between. Per germline, CDR1 GTSNPN and CDR2 SVGIG (reference sequence). CDR3 sequence reads: CAWTPPGIFSGANVLTF. CDR3 coding DNA: TGTGCCTGGACCCCTCCGGGGATTTTCTCTGGGGCCAACGTCCTGACTTTC.

This sequence joins TRBV19 and TRBJ2-2, with a possible D match to TRBD1 (9 bases). The length of the CDR3 is 19 residues. V lost 4 bases and J lost 0, with 21 bases in between. Per the germline V gene, CDR1 is LNHDA and CDR2 is SQIVND (reference sequence). The CDR3 DNA reads TGTGCCAGTAGTAGGGACAGGGTGGGACTAGGGTCGAACACCGGGGAGCTGTTTTTT. Amino acid sequence: CASSRDRVGLGSNTGELFF.

This clone was observed a single time. CDR3 nucleotides: TGTGCCAGCAGTGAAGGCGGGTCTTCCATCGCTTTCTTT. This encodes CASSEGGSSIAFF. The chain couples TRBV6-1 to TRBJ1-1; D gene ambiguous. V lost 1 base, J lost 11 bases, and 14 bases lay in between. This CDR3 region has 13 residues. The germline V gene encodes CDR1 MNHNS and CDR2 SASEGT.

The V and J genes are TRBV10-3 and TRBJ2-7; 9 positions match TRBD1. Germline loops: CDR1 ENHRY, CDR2 SYGVKD. This CDR3 region has 15 residues. V shed 3 bases and J 6 bases; nucleotides not matched to a gene: 9. In DNA, the CDR3 is TGTGCCATCAGTGAAGGGGGGACAGGGAGGGCCGAGCAGTACTTC. The encoded protein is CAISEGGTGRAEQYF.

The genes are TRBV21-1 and TRBJ2-3; TRBD2 was called by the table and not checked on the DNA. TRBV21-1 is a pseudogene segment. CDR3 length: 15 amino acids. CDR3 amino acids: CASSRGTPAVDTQYF. The CDR3 coding sequence is TGTGCCAGCAGCAGGGGGACTCCCGCGGTGGATACGCAGTATTTT.

CDR3 residues: CASGRRPLHEQYF. CDR3 bases: TGTGCCAGCGGGAGGAGGCCGTTGCACGAGCAGTACTTC. This rearrangement joins TRBV11-2 to TRBJ2-7, with D perhaps matching TRBD2 (6 bases). Trimming cost V 8 bases and J 5 bases, with 16 bases left between them. CDR1 is SGHAT, CDR2 FQNNGV, per germline. The CDR3 spans 13 residues.

Concerning this clone: The same CDR3 can be traced to other DNA sequences in this sample. The chain joins TRBV7-2 to TRBJ2-7, with 12 positions matching TRBD2. Germline V gene data show CDR1 as SGHTA and CDR2 as FQGNSA. V was clipped by 1 base and J by 2 bases; unmatched bases: 6. This CDR3 has 17 residues. CDR3 sequence (DNA): TGTGCCAGCAGCTTAGAAGGGGGACTAGCGGGCGCCTACGAGCAGTACTTC. Its translation is CASSLEGGLAGAYEQYF. Full variable domain (rest looked up from reference TRBV7-2 and TRBJ2-7): GAGVSQSPSNKVTEKGKDVELRCDPISGHTALYWYRQSLGQGLEFLIYFQGNSAPDKSGLPSDRFSAERTGGSVSTLTIQRTQQEDSAVYLCASSLEGGLAGAYEQYFGPGTRLTVT.

The V call is TRBV27, the J call TRBJ2-1, with a possible D match to TRBD2 (5 bases). Germline V gene lookup returns CDR1 MNHEY and CDR2 SMNVEV (reference sequence). The CDR3 is 13 amino acids. V shed 3 bases and J shed 13 bases, with 16 bases lying between them. CDR3 bases: TGTGCCAGCAGTTTTCTAGACGCGGGCCCCCAGTTCTTC. Its protein is CASSFLDAGPQFF.

The V gene is TRBV14, the J gene TRBJ1-1, with D unclear. CDR3 length: 14 residues. Germline loops: CDR1 SGHDN, CDR2 FVKESK. Trimming removed 0 bases from V and 2 bases from J, with 7 bases in between. CDR3 protein: CASSQDERNTEAFF. CDR3 sequence (DNA): TGTGCCAGCAGCCAAGATGAGCGAAACACTGAAGCTTTCTTT.

The CDR3, as DNA: TGTGCCAGTAGCGGGAGGCGAAATGAGCAGTTCTTC. Translated: CASSGRRNEQFF. The J gene is TRBJ2-1, the V gene TRBV10-3, with 10 bases aligning to TRBD2. Trimming at V came to 10 bases and at J to 7 bases, leaving 4 bases not matched to a gene. The CDR3 is made up of 12 amino acids. CDR1 is ENHRY and CDR2 is SYGVKD in the germline V gene.

The CDR3 bases are TGTGCCAGCAGCCAAGAGGCAGCGGGAGCCAAAAACATTCAGTACTTC. This sequence encodes CASSQEAAGAKNIQYF. The chain employs TRBV14 and TRBJ2-4; D is possibly TRBD2 (6 bases). The V gene lost 0 bases and the J gene lost 0 bases, with 9 bases spanning the gap. The CDR3 loop spans 16 amino acids. Germline V gives CDR1 SGHDN, CDR2 FVKESK.

V usage is TRBV7-6 and J usage is TRBJ2-1; possibly TRBD2 for D (5 bases). The CDR3 has 15 amino acids. Trimming cost V 1 base and J 0 bases, with 7 bases left between them. The germline V gene encodes CDR1 SGHVS and CDR2 FNYEAQ. The CDR3 here is CASSLVGSSYNEQFF. The CDR3 DNA sequence: TGTGCCAGCAGCTTAGTAGGGAGCTCCTACAATGAGCAGTTCTTC.

This sequence joins TRBV4-3 and TRBJ2-1, with 12 bases identical to TRBD2. This CDR3 contains 19 residues. J was trimmed by 8 bases and V by 0 bases; bases with no gene match: 14. Germline V gene data show CDR1 as LGHNA and CDR2 as YSLEER. The CDR3 DNA sequence: TGCGCCAGCAGCCAAGACCATACTAACCGGACTAGCGGGATTCATGAGCAGTTCTTC. This encodes CASSQDHTNRTSGIHEQFF.

The rearrangement links TRBV4-3 to TRBJ2-3, with 10 nucleotides matching TRBD2. With 0 bases clipped from V and 4 bases from J, the junction kept 10 bases outside the gene matches. This CDR3 contains 18 residues. Looked up from germline, CDR1 is LGHNA and CDR2 is YSLEER. CDR3 in DNA: TGCGCCAGCAGCCAAGATACGCCTAGCGGGAGAGGTTCAGATACGCAGTATTTT. Amino acids: CASSQDTPSGRGSDTQYF.

This clone has just one count. This sequence joins TRBV4-3 and TRBJ1-1; the D gene is possibly TRBD1 (5 bases). This CDR3 is built from 16 residues. V gave up 1 base and J gave up 0 bases, with 12 bases separating them. Germline CDR1 and CDR2: LGHNA and YSLEER. Here the CDR3 DNA reads TGCGCCAGCAGCCAAGGCGGAGGGGATATGAACACTGAAGCTTTCTTT. This translates into CASSQGGGDMNTEAFF.